This T cell receptor beta chain stems from a study of blood T cell repertoires in COVID-19 (dated by TCRdb to 2018 to 2021). Study-level background: Collaborator samples came from the United States, Italy and Spain and covered acute and convalescent phases of COVID-19. The material from the prospective study consisted of cDNA or gDNA derived from T cells, B-cell-depleted T cells, or PBMCs. The samples were drawn from two sources: the first 160 participants of the ongoing ImmuneRACE study, and 1,254 subjects contributed by 6 global collaborators. The repertoires were made available in a free public database intended to serve as a resource for research on the immune response to SARS-CoV-2. HLA class I and class II types, where available, came from metadata supplied by the sample provider rather than from assay-based typing. Nearly every sample came with metadata listing a de-identified subject ID, COVID-19 status, age in years and sex. Subjects who had been exposed to COVID-19, were actively infected with it, or had recovered from it provided the deeply sampled blood TCRbeta repertoires that made up the dataset. General conclusions and limits of the study: How much clinical and demographic metadata was included differed by source and by participant, and the metadata was provided uncurated.

TCRbeta CDR3 regions were amplified from genomic DNA using the immunoSEQ Assay, a bias-controlled multiplex PCR. Turning to the authors' computational methods: The number of nucleated cells in each sample was estimated from the amplification of reference gene primers within the assay. Sequence reads were collapsed and filtered to measure the absolute abundance of every unique TCRbeta CDR3 rearrangement. For each sample, productive Simpson clonality was calculated as the square root of Simpson's diversity index over productive rearrangements. In TCRdb, the immuneACCESS table is reduced to in-frame sequences with V and J assigned. These tables do not hold every clone; where another copy was compared, an unresolved V gene accounts for under half, and the others remain unexplained. The V and J calls and clone size come from that table; D and trimming were worked out from the DNA. The sample records more than 60,000 clones, around 82% of which are singletons. The top ten constitute about 9.4% of the sample.

The germline V gene sets CDR1 to MNHEY and CDR2 to SVGAGI. The germline V end is reduced by 8 bases and the J end by 7 bases; junction bases left unmatched: 11. Including the terminal cysteine and phenylalanine, the CDR3 comprises 15 residues. The sequence is cut down to CDR3 DNA, 45 bases in frame from base 1. With regard to this clone: The specificity of this receptor is unknown. Base qualities were left out, and no much larger clone turns up one base away.

The collaborating institutions used their own protocols to collect whole blood in K2EDTA tubes. For TCRbeta analysis, collaborators shipped samples in one of three forms: frozen whole blood, isolated PBMCs, or DNA extracted from either of those sample types. The sequence was obtained from a man between 60 and 75 years old with acute or convalescent COVID-19. This chain is built from TRBV6-5 and TRBJ1-5; TRBD1 fits 10 bases in the junction. Sequenced material: peripheral blood. The nucleotides read TGTGCCAGCGGCCAGACAGGGGGCCGGGGACAGCCCCAGCATTTT. It codes for CASGQTGGRGQPQHF.